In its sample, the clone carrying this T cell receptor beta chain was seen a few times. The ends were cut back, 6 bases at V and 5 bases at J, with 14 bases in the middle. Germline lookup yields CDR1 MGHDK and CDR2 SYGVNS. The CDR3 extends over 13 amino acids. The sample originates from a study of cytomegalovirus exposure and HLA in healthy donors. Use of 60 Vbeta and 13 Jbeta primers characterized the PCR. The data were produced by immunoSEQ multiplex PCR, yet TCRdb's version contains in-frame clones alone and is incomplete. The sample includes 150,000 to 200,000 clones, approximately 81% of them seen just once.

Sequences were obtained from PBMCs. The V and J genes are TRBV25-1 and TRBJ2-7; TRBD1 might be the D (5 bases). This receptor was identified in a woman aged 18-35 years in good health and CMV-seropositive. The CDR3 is CASRGPVQDEQYF. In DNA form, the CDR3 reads TGTGCCAGCAGGGGGCCCGTGCAGGACGAGCAGTACTTC.